This is a list of T cell receptor beta chains from one sample in a study of T cell responses to AZD1222 COVID-19 vaccine. Clones were read by immunoSEQ multiplex PCR, and TCRdb kept only the in-frame ones, dropping some. Of roughly 190,000 clones listed, approximately 95% are singletons. The starting material was peripheral blood, obtained on day 0 of AZD1222 vaccination. These receptors all come from an adult in good health. The CDR3 runs from the conserved cysteine through the conserved F or W. A D gene is named only where the DNA matches it firmly.

>NA|TRBJ1-2|TRBV6-5
CASSKTVGYGYTF
>NA|TRBJ2-2|TRBV9
CASSVGEGRELFF
>TRBD1|TRBJ2-2|TRBV7-9
CASSSDRDVIGELFF
>NA|TRBJ1-3|TRBV21-1
CASSRFGRGNTIYF
>NA|TRBJ1-2|TRBV7-9
CASSQRGGNGYTF
>TRBD1|TRBJ1-1|TRBV29-1
CSVVRDRGNTEAFF
>TRBD2|TRBJ2-1|TRBV10-1
CASSESGSSGKNEQFF
>NA|TRBJ1-5|TRBV6-5
CASSYAGGGNQPQHF
>NA|TRBJ1-3|TRBV6-5
CASSYSHRAGNTIYF
>NA|TRBJ2-4|TRBV3-1/TRBV3-2
CASSQGVVQGGNIQYF